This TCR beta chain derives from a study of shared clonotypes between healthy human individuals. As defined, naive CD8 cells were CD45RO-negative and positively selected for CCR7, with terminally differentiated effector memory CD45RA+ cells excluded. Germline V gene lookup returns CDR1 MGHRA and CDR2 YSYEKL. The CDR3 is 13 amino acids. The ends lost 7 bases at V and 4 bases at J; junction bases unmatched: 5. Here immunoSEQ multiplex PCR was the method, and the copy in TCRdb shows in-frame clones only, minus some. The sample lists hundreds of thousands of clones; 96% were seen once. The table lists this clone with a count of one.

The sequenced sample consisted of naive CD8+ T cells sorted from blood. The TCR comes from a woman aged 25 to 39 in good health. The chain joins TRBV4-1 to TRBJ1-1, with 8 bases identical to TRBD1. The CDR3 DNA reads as TGCGCCAGCAAAACAGGGGGGGGCACTGAAGCTTTCTTT. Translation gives CASKTGGGTEAFF.